This entry lists 26 T cell receptor beta chains sequenced from one sample in a study of CD8 T cells in ankylosing spondylitis. TCRdb fed the 5' RACE reads into MiXCR, producing one record per CDR3 protein. The sample contains around 250,000 distinct CDR3 sequences, more than 25% of which appear only once. The material sequenced was blood, either unsorted or a sorted T cell fraction (not recorded which). Receptor source: a male donor with ankylosing spondylitis or in good health (not recorded which).

The gene calls are TRBV20-1 and TRBJ2-3; no definite D call. CDR1 is DFQATT, CDR2 SNEGSKA, per germline (reference sequence). V was clipped by 0 bases and J by 2 bases, with 9 bases between them. This CDR3 comprises 14 residues. CDR3 coding DNA: TGCAGTGCTAGAGATGCTACTAACACAGATACGCAGTATTTT. It specifies CSARDATNTDTQYF.

This clonotype turned up a few times. The J gene is TRBJ1-4, the V gene TRBV5-1, with D unresolved. V was shortened by 3 bases and J by 7 bases, with 13 bases between the two germline ends. The CDR3 totals 14 residues. Germline V gene sequence: CDR1 SGHRS, CDR2 YFSETQ. The DNA of the CDR3 is TGCGCCAGCAGCTCGGACCCCCTGAGTGAAAAACTGTTTTTT. It encodes CASSSDPLSEKLFF.

The chain links TRBV20-1 to TRBJ2-4, with D unclear. Trimming shortened V by 3 bases and J by 0 bases, and 3 bases separated the two germline ends. Per germline, CDR1 DFQATT and CDR2 SNEGSKA (reference sequence). This CDR3 contains 12 residues. CDR3 coding DNA: TGCAGTGCTAGCCAAGCCAAAAACATTCAGTACTTC. Amino acids: CSASQAKNIQYF.

V and J are TRBV28 and TRBJ1-2; TRBD1 matches at 12 bases. After removal of 6 bases from V and 7 bases from J, the junction contained 9 bases not matched to a gene. The CDR3 has 15 amino acids. In germline, CDR1 is MDHEN, CDR2 SYDVKM. The CDR3: CASRKPGQGAGGYTF. The CDR3, as DNA: TGTGCCAGCAGAAAGCCGGGACAGGGGGCCGGTGGCTACACCTTC.

The chain recombines TRBV6-5 with TRBJ2-7; TRBD2 matches at 7 bases. The CDR3 runs to 15 residues. V dropped 2 bases and J dropped 2; count of bases not matched to a gene: 6. Germline values: CDR1 MNHEY, CDR2 SVGAGI. The CDR3 coding sequence is TGTGCCAGCAGTTACGGCGGGGGTGAGACCTACGAGCAGTACTTC. It is translated as CASSYGGGETYEQYF.

In this sample, this clonotype turned up once. As DNA, the CDR3 is TGTGCCAGCCGGGAGATCACCGGGGAGCTGTTTTTT. This gives the protein CASREITGELFF. The chain uses TRBV2 and TRBJ2-2; D might be TRBD2 (6 bases). This CDR3 region has 12 residues. Deletions cut 8 bases from V and 4 bases from J, with 8 bases between. Germline V gene lookup returns CDR1 SNHLY and CDR2 FYNNEI.

This clonotype was detected only a few times. The chain is built from TRBV7-9 and TRBJ2-1; D may correspond to TRBD1 or TRBD2 (5 bases each). The germline CDR1 and CDR2 sequences are SEHNR and FQNEAQ (reference sequence). V lost 2 bases and J lost 8, with 10 bases in between. CDR3 length equals 13 residues. The CDR3 here is CASSLSRDDEQFF. CDR3 sequence (DNA): TGTGCCAGCAGCTTATCCAGGGACGATGAGCAGTTCTTC.

J is TRBJ2-7 and V is TRBV20-1; 7 bases are shared with TRBD1. The germline gives CDR1 DFQATT, CDR2 SNEGSKA (reference sequence). Germline trimming cut 3 bases from V and 2 bases from J; bases unmatched to any gene: 4. The CDR3 consists of 13 residues. The CDR3 spells CSASRQGAYEQYF. In nucleotides, the CDR3 is TGCAGTGCTAGTCGGCAGGGGGCCTACGAGCAGTACTTC.

In its sample, this clonotype was seen a few times. DNA for the CDR3: TGTGCCAGCAGGACCGGCTCCAATGAGCAGTTCTTC. This encodes CASRTGSNEQFF. The V gene is TRBV27, the J gene TRBJ2-1; no firm D call. The V and J ends lost 6 bases and 6 bases respectively, with 9 bases between them. Germline-derived CDR1 and CDR2 are MNHEY and SMNVEV (reference sequence). The CDR3 covers 12 residues.

The chain recombines TRBV12-3 or TRBV12-4 with TRBJ2-7; 9 nucleotides line up with TRBD1. This CDR3 region has 15 residues. With V trimmed by 5 bases and J by 2 bases, 7 bases remained unmatched. CDR3 bases: TGTGCCAGCAGTCCCTCCGGGACAGGGACCTACGAGCAGTACTTC. This sequence encodes CASSPSGTGTYEQYF.

V is TRBV13 and J is TRBJ2-1; D is perhaps TRBD2 (6 bases). CDR1 is PRHDT, CDR2 FYEKMQ, per germline (reference sequence). Trimming cost V 6 bases and J 4 bases, with 16 bases left between them. The CDR3 spans 15 residues. CDR3 coding DNA: TGTGCCAGCAGTTTGGAGGGGCAGGAATACAATGAGCAGTTCTTC. Its translation: CASSLEGQEYNEQFF.

This clonotype has only a few counts. This chain links TRBV11-2 with TRBJ2-7; unclear D gene. Germline V gene sequence: CDR1 SGHAT, CDR2 FQNNGV. V lost 3 bases, J lost 2 bases, and 8 bases lay in between. The CDR3 contains 13 residues. Here the CDR3 DNA reads TGTGCCAGCAGCTTCGAGCATCCCTACGAGCAGTACTTC. It is translated as CASSFEHPYEQYF.

The chain has TRBV4-1 and TRBJ2-1; D possibly corresponds to TRBD2 (5 bases). Germline V gene lookup returns CDR1 MGHRA and CDR2 YSYEKL. The CDR3 length is 13 residues. V was shortened by 4 bases and J by 5 bases, with 9 bases between the two germline ends. The CDR3 is CASSPPGNNEQFF. DNA of the CDR3: TGCGCCAGCAGCCCTCCCGGGAACAATGAGCAGTTCTTC.

This clonotype was observed a few times. This chain uses TRBV5-1 with TRBJ2-3; weak D call: TRBD1 (6 bases). This CDR3 has 14 residues. Trimming stripped 4 bases from V and 2 bases from J, with 11 bases between. Germline assignment: CDR1 SGHRS and CDR2 YFSETQ. The CDR3 protein is CASSPRTDTDTQYF. The CDR3 nucleotides read TGCGCCAGCAGCCCGAGGACAGACACAGATACGCAGTATTTT.

This chain links TRBV14 with TRBJ2-5; 8 bases are a match to TRBD2. CDR3 length: 14 amino acids. Germline assignment: CDR1 SGHDN and CDR2 FVKESK. V lost 2 bases, J lost 7 bases, and 6 bases stayed unmatched. The CDR3: CASSQNSGKGTQYF. CDR3 DNA: TGTGCCAGCAGCCAAAATAGCGGGAAGGGGACCCAGTACTTC.

The V call is TRBV5-6, the J call TRBJ2-7, with D possibly matching TRBD2 (6 bases). CDR3 length: 14 residues. The germline V gene encodes CDR1 SGHDT and CDR2 YYEEEE. V was shortened by 2 bases and J by 6 bases, with 15 bases between the two germline ends. The CDR3: CASSFGGSRSEQYF. The CDR3 DNA reads as TGTGCCAGCAGCTTTGGGGGGTCGCGTTCCGAGCAGTACTTC.

The genes are TRBV4-2 and TRBJ1-3, with 7 bases lining up with TRBD1. The CDR3 runs to 13 residues. After removal of 5 bases from V and 6 bases from J, the junction contained 4 bases not matched to a gene. CDR1 and CDR2 from the germline V gene are LGHNA and YNFKEQ. CDR3 sequence: CASSAGTANTIYF. The CDR3 bases are TGTGCCAGCAGCGCAGGGACAGCAAACACCATATATTTT.

This clonotype was seen only a few times. The rearrangement links TRBV20-1 to TRBJ1-5; D ambiguous. The germline V gene encodes CDR1 DFQATT and CDR2 SNEGSKA (reference sequence). This CDR3 has 14 residues. The V and J ends lost 1 base and 2 bases respectively, with 9 bases between them. The CDR3 loop is CSARAPGGNQPQHF. As DNA, the CDR3 is TGCAGTGCTAGAGCGCCGGGTGGCAATCAGCCCCAGCATTTT.

This clonotype turned up a few times. This rearrangement joins TRBV11-2 to TRBJ2-1, with 10 bases fitting TRBD1. This CDR3 contains 14 residues. With V trimmed by 1 base and J by 14 bases, 8 bases remained unmatched. Germline V gene sequence: CDR1 SGHAT, CDR2 FQNNGV. Here the CDR3 reads CASSLVRDRGREFF. The CDR3 DNA follows: TGTGCCAGCAGCTTAGTACGGGACAGGGGCCGAGAGTTCTTC.

The chain uses TRBV4-2 and TRBJ2-1, with no clear D. The CDR3 spans 13 residues. Germline V gene lookup returns CDR1 LGHNA and CDR2 YNFKEQ. Trimming pared 0 bases from V and 6 bases from J, leaving 6 bases between. Here the CDR3 reads CASSQDVGNEQFF. DNA for the CDR3: TGTGCCAGCAGCCAAGATGTAGGCAATGAGCAGTTCTTC.

This chain links TRBV10-3 with TRBJ1-5, with a weak D call TRBD1 (5 bases). The V end lost 6 bases, the J end lost 1 base, and 10 bases lay between the germline ends. Germline CDR1 ENHRY, CDR2 SYGVKD. The CDR3 runs 14 residues. CDR3 in amino acids: CAIRAGPSNQPQHF. The CDR3 region has the DNA TGTGCCATCAGAGCGGGACCGAGCAATCAGCCCCAGCATTTT.

A few counts support this clonotype. V is TRBV12-3 or TRBV12-4 and J is TRBJ1-4, with a weak D call TRBD1 (6 bases). Trimming left V 4 bases short and J 6 bases short, with 12 bases between. There are 14 residues in the CDR3. CDR3 loop: CASSWQGGDEKLFF. The CDR3 DNA is TGTGCCAGCAGTTGGCAAGGGGGGGATGAAAAACTGTTTTTT.

The chain links TRBV4-2 to TRBJ2-5; D unclear. V was clipped by 1 base and J by 3 bases, with 9 bases between them. This CDR3 comprises 14 residues. Germline CDR1 is LGHNA and CDR2 is YNFKEQ. CDR3 residues: CASSQGQKEETQYF. The CDR3, as DNA: TGTGCCAGCAGCCAAGGGCAAAAGGAAGAGACCCAGTACTTC.

The gene calls are TRBV9 and TRBJ1-1; the D gene is possibly TRBD1 (5 bases). CDR3 length equals 14 residues. V shed 3 bases and J shed 5 bases, with 14 bases lying between them. Germline V gene lookup returns CDR1 SGDLS and CDR2 YYNGEE. This CDR3 reads CASSGVEGRTEAFF. CDR3 coding DNA: TGTGCCAGCAGCGGTGTGGAGGGGAGGACTGAAGCTTTCTTT.

This clonotype was seen a few times. V is TRBV10-2 and J is TRBJ2-2, with D unresolved. The CDR3 has 14 residues. Germline V CDR1 and CDR2: WSHSY, SAAADI. Trimming pared 7 bases from V and 1 base from J, leaving 10 bases between. CDR3 protein: CASIQRQNTGELFF. The CDR3 nucleotides are TGCGCCAGCATTCAACGGCAGAACACCGGGGAGCTGTTTTTT.

This clonotype was seen only a few times. The chain recombines TRBV10-3 with TRBJ2-3, with unresolved D. This CDR3 is built from 12 residues. CDR1 is ENHRY and CDR2 is SYGVKD in the germline V gene. V gave up 9 bases and J gave up 0 bases, with 7 bases separating them. CDR3 DNA: TGTGCCATTCTTGCAAGCACAGATACGCAGTATTTT. Its protein product is CAILASTDTQYF.